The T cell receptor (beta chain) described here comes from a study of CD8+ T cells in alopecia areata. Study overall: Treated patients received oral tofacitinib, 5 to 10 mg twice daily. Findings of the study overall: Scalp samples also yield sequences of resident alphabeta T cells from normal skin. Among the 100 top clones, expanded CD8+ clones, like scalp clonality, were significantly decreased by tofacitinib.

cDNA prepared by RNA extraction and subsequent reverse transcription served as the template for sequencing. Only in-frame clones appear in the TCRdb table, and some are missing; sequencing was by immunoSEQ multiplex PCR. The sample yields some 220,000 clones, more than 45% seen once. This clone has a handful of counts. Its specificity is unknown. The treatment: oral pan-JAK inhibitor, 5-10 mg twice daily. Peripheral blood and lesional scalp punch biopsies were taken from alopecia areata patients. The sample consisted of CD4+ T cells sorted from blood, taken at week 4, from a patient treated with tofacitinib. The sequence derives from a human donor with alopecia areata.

For the CDR3, the DNA is TGTGCCAGCAGCGGGGGGCAAGGCTACACCTTC. Translating gives CASSGGQGYTF. The gene calls are TRBV5-4 and TRBJ1-2; possibly TRBD1 for D (6 bases). This CDR3 has 11 amino acids. V was trimmed by 4 bases and J by 8 bases, leaving 9 bases between them. Germline CDR1 reads SGHNT; CDR2 reads YYREEE (reference sequence).